What follows are 10 T cell receptor beta chains derived from one specimen sequenced in a study of T cells in localized non-small cell lung cancer. Produced via immunoSEQ multiplex PCR; TCRdb's table is partial and in-frame only. The sample consists of around 96,000 clones, about nine tenths of them appearing once. The sequencing used PBMCs, collected before any cancer treatment. The receptors here all came from a woman aged 35-70 years with stage II squamous cell lung carcinoma.

The chain carries TRBV7-9 and TRBJ1-2, with D unresolved. The CDR3 extends over 15 amino acids. CDR1 and CDR2 (germline): SEHNR, FQNEAQ (reference sequence). Trimming cost V 7 bases and J 0 bases, with 15 bases left between them. In DNA, the CDR3 is TGTGCCAGCACCTCCGGAGTGGCGCCTAACTATGGCTACACCTTC. The encoded protein is CASTSGVAPNYGYTF.

This chain uses TRBV6-5 with TRBJ1-1; no definite D call. The germline CDR1 and CDR2 sequences are MNHEY and SVGAGI. This CDR3 contains 13 residues. Trimming stripped 7 bases from V and 4 bases from J, with 13 bases between. CDR3 nucleotide sequence: TGTGCCAGCATCGAAGCGGGGAGCACTGAAGCTTTCTTT. Amino acids: CASIEAGSTEAFF.

The V and J genes are TRBV27 and TRBJ2-2; D uncertain. Germline CDR1 MNHEY, CDR2 SMNVEV (reference sequence). The CDR3 is 13 residues long. V was pared by 3 bases and J by 6 bases, with 8 bases between. The chain's CDR3 is CASSFAGSGELFF. CDR3 sequence (DNA): TGTGCCAGCAGTTTTGCTGGATCCGGGGAGCTGTTTTTT.

The chain employs TRBV20-1 and TRBJ2-1, with a possible D match to TRBD1 (6 bases). The CDR3 is made up of 11 amino acids. CDR1 is DFQATT and CDR2 is SNEGSKA in the germline V gene (reference sequence). V was shortened by 3 bases and J by 8 bases, with 8 bases between the two germline ends. The CDR3 coding sequence is TGCAGTGCTAGTAGGGGGTATGAGCAGTTCTTC. It codes for CSASRGYEQFF.

The chain links TRBV11-2 to TRBJ1-5; D possibly corresponds to TRBD1 (5 bases). Germline V gene lookup returns CDR1 SGHAT and CDR2 FQNNGV. The length of the CDR3 is 15 residues. V gave up 5 bases and J gave up 3 bases, with 14 bases separating them. For the CDR3, the DNA is TGTGCCAGCAGCCTAACCTCGGGACTCAATCAGCCCCAGCATTTT. It specifies CASSLTSGLNQPQHF.

The chain joins TRBV5-6 to TRBJ1-3; D is unclear. Trimming cost V 4 bases and J 0 bases, with 14 bases left between them. The CDR3 totals 16 residues. Germline-derived CDR1 and CDR2 are SGHDT and YYEEEE. The chain's CDR3 is CASSLGLSFSGNTIYF. The CDR3 DNA reads as TGTGCCAGCAGCCTAGGGCTGTCCTTCTCTGGAAACACCATATATTTT.

The rearrangement uses TRBV28 and TRBJ1-2; D is perhaps TRBD1 (5 bases). The CDR3 sequence is 14 residues long. V lost 7 bases to trimming and J lost 2 bases, with 14 bases between them. Germline V lookup: CDR1 MDHEN, CDR2 SYDVKM. The CDR3 coding sequence is TGTGCCAGCATCGAGGGGTGGGACAACTATGGCTACACCTTC. It yields the protein CASIEGWDNYGYTF.

The J gene is TRBJ2-1, the V gene TRBV30; D is uncertain. Germline CDR1 and CDR2: GTSNPN and SVGIG (reference sequence). The V end was cut by 0 bases, the J end by 10 bases, with 13 bases between. The CDR3 covers 13 residues. CDR3 coding DNA: TGTGCCTGGAGTGTACCTATTTACCGCGAGCAGTTCTTC. This encodes CAWSVPIYREQFF.

The rearrangement uses TRBV5-4 and TRBJ1-3, with D hard to call. This CDR3 region has 14 residues. Germline V gene lookup returns CDR1 SGHNT and CDR2 YYREEE (reference sequence). Trimming removed 0 bases from V and 4 bases from J, with 8 bases in between. CDR3 nucleotides: TGTGCCAGCAGCTTGGCCTCGGCCGGAAACACCATATATTTT. This translates into CASSLASAGNTIYF.

In this sample, this clone turned up once. The chain has TRBV2 and TRBJ1-2, with TRBD1 matching over 7 bases. Germline assignment: CDR1 SNHLY and CDR2 FYNNEI. The V and J ends lost 9 bases and 0 bases, in that order; junction bases with no gene match: 4. The CDR3 is 13 residues long. DNA for the CDR3: TGTGCCAGTAGACAGGGCTCTAACTATGGCTACACCTTC. Amino acids: CASRQGSNYGYTF.